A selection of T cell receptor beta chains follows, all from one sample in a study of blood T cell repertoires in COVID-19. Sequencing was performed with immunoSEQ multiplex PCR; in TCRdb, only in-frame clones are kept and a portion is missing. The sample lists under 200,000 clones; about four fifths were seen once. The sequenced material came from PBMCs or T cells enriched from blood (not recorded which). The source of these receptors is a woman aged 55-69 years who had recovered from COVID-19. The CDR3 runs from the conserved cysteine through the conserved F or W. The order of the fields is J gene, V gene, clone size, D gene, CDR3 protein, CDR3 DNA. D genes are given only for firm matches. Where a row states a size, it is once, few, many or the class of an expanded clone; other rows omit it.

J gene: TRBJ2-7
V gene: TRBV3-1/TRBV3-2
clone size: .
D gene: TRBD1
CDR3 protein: CASSTRTGLGEQYF
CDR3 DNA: TGTGCCAGCAGCACCCGGACAGGCTTAGGCGAGCAGTACTTC

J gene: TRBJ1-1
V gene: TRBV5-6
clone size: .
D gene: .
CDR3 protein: CASSVTQGGYAFF
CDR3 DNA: TGTGCCAGCAGCGTGACGCAGGGCGGCTATGCTTTCTTT

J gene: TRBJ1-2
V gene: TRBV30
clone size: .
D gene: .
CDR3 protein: CAWSVPGDYGYTF
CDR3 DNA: TGTGCCTGGAGCGTTCCGGGGGACTATGGCTACACCTTC

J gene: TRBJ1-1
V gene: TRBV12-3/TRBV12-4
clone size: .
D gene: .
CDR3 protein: CASGEEAFF
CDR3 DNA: TGTGCCAGCGGAGAAGAAGCTTTCTTT

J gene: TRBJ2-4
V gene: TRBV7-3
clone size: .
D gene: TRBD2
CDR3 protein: CASSSGLAGLAKNIQYF
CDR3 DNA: TGTGCCAGCAGCTCTGGACTAGCGGGTTTAGCCAAAAACATTCAGTACTTC

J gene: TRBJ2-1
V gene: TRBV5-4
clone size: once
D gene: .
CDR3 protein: CASSLRGSYNEQFF
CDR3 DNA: TGTGCCAGCAGCCTTCGGGGCTCCTACAATGAGCAGTTCTTC

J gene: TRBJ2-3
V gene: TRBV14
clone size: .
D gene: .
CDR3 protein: CASRDGKSTDTQYF
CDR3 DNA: TGTGCCAGCAGAGATGGCAAAAGCACAGATACGCAGTATTTT

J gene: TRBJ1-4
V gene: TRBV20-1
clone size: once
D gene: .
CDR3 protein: CSASLSVEGEKLFF
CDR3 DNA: TGCAGTGCTAGTCTTTCGGTTGAGGGCGAAAAACTGTTTTTT

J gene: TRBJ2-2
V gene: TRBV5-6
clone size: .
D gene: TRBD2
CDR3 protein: CASSLTWGGNTGELFF
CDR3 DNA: TGTGCCAGCAGCTTGACTTGGGGGGGAAACACCGGGGAGCTGTTTTTT

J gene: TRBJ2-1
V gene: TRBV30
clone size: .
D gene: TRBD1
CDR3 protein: CAWSDGTGTNEQFF
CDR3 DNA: TGTGCCTGGAGTGACGGGACAGGCACTAATGAGCAGTTCTTC

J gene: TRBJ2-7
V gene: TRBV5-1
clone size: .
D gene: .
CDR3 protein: CASSPAMGGPSSYEQYF
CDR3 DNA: TGCGCCAGCAGCCCGGCGATGGGGGGGCCTAGCTCCTACGAGCAGTACTTC

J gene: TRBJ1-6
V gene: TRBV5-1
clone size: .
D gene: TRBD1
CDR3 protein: CASSQPGDRYNSPLHF
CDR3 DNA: TGCGCCAGCAGCCAGCCCGGGGACAGATATAATTCACCCCTCCACTTT

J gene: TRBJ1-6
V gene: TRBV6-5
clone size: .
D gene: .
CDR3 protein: CASSYFGRLENSPLHF
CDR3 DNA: TGTGCCAGCAGTTATTTTGGTCGGCTAGAGAATTCACCCCTCCACTTT

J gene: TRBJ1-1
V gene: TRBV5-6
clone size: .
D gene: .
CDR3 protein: CASSARSVTEAFF
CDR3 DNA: TGTGCCAGCAGCGCTAGGTCGGTCACTGAAGCTTTCTTT

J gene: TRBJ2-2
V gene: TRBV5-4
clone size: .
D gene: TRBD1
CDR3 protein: CASRQQGAGELFF
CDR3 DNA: TGTGCCAGCAGACAACAGGGGGCCGGGGAGCTGTTTTTT

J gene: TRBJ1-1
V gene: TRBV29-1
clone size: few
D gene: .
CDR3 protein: CGITGNTEAFF
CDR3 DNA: TGCGGGATAACAGGGAACACTGAAGCTTTCTTT

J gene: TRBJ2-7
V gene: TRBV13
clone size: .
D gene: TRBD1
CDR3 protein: CASRIQGVPSYEQYF
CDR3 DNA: TGTGCCAGCAGAATTCAGGGGGTGCCCTCCTACGAGCAGTACTTC

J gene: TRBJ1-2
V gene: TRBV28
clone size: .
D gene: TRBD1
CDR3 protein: CASSPLRTGGTYGYTF
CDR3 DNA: TGTGCCAGCAGTCCTTTAAGGACAGGGGGCACCTATGGCTACACCTTC

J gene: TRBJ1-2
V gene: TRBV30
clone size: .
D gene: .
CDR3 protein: CAWREGTGYTF
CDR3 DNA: TGTGCCTGGAGGGAGGGGACCGGCTACACCTTC

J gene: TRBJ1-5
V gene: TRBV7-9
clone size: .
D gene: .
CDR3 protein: CASSLISSNQPQHF
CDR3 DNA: TGTGCCAGCAGCCTTATTAGTAGCAATCAGCCCCAGCATTTT

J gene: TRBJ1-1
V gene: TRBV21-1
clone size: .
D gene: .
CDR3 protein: CASSKGTVNTEAFF
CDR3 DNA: TGTGCCAGCAGCAAAGGGACAGTGAACACTGAAGCTTTCTTT

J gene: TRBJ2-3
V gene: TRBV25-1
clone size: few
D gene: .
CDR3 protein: CASSELRGGVGDTQYF
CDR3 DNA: TGTGCCAGCAGTGAACTAAGAGGAGGTGTAGGAGATACGCAGTATTTT